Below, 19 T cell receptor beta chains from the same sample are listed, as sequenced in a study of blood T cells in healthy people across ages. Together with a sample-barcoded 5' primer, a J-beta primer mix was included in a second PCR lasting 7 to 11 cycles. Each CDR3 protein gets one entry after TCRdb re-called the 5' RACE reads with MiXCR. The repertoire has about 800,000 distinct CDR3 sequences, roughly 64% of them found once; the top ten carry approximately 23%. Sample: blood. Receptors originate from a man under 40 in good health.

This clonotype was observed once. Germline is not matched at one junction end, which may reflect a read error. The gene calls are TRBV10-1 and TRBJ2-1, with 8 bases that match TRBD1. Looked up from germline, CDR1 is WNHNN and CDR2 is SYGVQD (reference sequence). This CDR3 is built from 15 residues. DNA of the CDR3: TGCGCCAACAGTGGCCCTCTGGACAGGGTAAATGAGCAGTTCTTC. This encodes CANSGPLDRVNEQFF.

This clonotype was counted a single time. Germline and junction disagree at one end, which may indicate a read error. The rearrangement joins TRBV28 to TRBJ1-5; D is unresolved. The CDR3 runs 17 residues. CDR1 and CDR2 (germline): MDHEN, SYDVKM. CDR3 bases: TGTGCCAGCAGTTTAAGGAGTAGAGGGCTGGGGAATCAGCCCCGGCATTTT. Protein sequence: CASSLRSRGLGNQPRHF. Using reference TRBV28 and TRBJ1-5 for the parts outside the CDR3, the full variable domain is DVKVTQSSRYLVKRTGEKVFLECVQDMDHENMFWYRQDPGLGLRLIYFSYDVKMKEKGDIPEGYSVSREKKERFSLILESASTNQTSMYLCASSLRSRGLGNQPRHFGDGTRLSIL.

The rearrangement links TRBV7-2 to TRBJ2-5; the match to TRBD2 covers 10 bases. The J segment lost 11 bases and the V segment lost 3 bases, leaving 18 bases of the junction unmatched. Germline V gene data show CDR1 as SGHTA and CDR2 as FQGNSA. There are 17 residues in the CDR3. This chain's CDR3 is CASSLDLLAGLVHEQYF. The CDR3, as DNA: TGTGCCAGCAGCTTGGACCTACTAGCGGGACTGGTCCATGAGCAGTACTTC. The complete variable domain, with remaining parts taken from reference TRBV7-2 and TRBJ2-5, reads GAGVSQSPSNKVTEKGKDVELRCDPISGHTALYWYRQSLGQGLEFLIYFQGNSAPDKSGLPSDRFSAERTGGSVSTLTIQRTQQEDSAVYLCASSLDLLAGLVHEQYFGPGTRLLVL.

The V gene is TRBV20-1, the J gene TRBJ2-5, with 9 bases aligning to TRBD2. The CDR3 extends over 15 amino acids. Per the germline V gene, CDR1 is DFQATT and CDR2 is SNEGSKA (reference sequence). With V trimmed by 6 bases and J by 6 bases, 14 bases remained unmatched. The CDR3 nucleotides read TGCAGTGCAAGGACAAGCGGGAGGTTGATACAGACCCAGTACTTC. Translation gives CSARTSGRLIQTQYF.

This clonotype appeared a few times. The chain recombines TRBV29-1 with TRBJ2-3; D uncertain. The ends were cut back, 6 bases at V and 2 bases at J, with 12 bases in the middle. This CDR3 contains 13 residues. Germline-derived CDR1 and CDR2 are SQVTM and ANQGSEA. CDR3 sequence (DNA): TGCAGCGTCGATAGGACCTACACAGATACGCAGTATTTT. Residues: CSVDRTYTDTQYF.

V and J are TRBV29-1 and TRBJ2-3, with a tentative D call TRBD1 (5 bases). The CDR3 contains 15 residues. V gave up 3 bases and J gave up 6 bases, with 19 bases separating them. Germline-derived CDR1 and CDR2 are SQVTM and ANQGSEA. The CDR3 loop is CSVDSWAGRSDTQYF. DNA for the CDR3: TGCAGCGTTGACTCGTGGGCAGGGCGTAGCGATACGCAGTATTTT.

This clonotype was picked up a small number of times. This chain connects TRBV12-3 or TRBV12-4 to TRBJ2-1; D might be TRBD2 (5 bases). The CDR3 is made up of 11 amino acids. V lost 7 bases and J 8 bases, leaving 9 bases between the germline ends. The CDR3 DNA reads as TGTGCCAGCACCCGGGGAGATGAGCAGTTCTTC. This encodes CASTRGDEQFF.

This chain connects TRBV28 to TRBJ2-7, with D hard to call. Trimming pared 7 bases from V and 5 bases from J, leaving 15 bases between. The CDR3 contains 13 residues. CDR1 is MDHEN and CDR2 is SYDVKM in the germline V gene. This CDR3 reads CASISDLIDEQYF. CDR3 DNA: TGTGCCAGCATTTCTGACCTCATCGACGAGCAGTACTTC.

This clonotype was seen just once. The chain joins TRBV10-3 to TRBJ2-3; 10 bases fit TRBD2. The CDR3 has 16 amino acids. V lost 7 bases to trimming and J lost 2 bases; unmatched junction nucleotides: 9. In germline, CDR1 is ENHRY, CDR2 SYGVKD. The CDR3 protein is CAIKRTTSGDTDTQYF. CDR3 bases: TGTGCCATCAAAAGAACCACTAGCGGGGACACAGATACGCAGTATTTT.

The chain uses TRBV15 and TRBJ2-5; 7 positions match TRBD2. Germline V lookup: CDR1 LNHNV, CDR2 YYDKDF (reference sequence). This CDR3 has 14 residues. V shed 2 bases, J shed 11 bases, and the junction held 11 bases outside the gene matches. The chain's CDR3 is CATSRSRVAGEQYF. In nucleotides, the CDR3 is TGTGCCACCAGCAGATCCAGGGTTGCGGGGGAGCAGTACTTC.

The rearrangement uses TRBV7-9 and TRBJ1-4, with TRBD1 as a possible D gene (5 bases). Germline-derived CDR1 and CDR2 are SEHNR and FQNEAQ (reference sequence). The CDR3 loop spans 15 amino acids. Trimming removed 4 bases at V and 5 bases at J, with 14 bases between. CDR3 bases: TGTGCCAGCAGCTCTGGAGACAGAACGAATGAAAAACTGTTTTTT. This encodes CASSSGDRTNEKLFF. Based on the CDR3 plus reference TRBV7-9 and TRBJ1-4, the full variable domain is DTGVSQNPRHKITKRGQNVTFRCDPISEHNRLYWYRQTLGQGPEFLTYFQNEAQLEKSRLLSDRFSAERPKGSFSTLEIQRTEQGDSAMYLCASSSGDRTNEKLFFGSGTQLSVL.

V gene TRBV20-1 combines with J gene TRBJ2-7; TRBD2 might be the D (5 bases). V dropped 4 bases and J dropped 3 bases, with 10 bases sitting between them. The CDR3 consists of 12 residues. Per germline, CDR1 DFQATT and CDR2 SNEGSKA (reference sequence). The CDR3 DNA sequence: TGCAGTGCTAAACCGGGGATCTACGAGCAGTACTTC. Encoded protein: CSAKPGIYEQYF.

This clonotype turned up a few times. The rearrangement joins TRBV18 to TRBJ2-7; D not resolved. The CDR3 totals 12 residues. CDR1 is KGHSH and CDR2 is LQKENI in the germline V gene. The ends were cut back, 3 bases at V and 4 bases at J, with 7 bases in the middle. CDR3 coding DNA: TGTGCCAGCTCACCCGCGACTTACGAGCAGTACTTC. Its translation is CASSPATYEQYF. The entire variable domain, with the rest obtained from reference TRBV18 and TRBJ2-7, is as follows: NAGVMQNPRHLVRRRGQEARLRCSPMKGHSHVYWYRQLPEEGLKFMVYLQKENIIDESGMPKERFSAEFPKEGPSILRIQQVVRGDSAAYFCASSPATYEQYFGPGTRLTVT.

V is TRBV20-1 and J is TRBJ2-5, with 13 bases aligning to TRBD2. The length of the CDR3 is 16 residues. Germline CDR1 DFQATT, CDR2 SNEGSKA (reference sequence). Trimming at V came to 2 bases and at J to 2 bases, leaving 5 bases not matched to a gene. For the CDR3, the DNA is TGCAGTGCTAGAATGACTAGCGGGGGGATTCAAGAGACCCAGTACTTC. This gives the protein CSARMTSGGIQETQYF.

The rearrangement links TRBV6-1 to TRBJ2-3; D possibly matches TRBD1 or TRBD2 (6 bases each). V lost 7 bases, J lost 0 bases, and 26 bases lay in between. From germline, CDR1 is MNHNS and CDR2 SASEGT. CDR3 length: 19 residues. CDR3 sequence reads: CASTPRGALVGSSTDTQYF. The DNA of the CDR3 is TGTGCCAGCACTCCTAGGGGGGCTTTGGTCGGATCTAGCACAGATACGCAGTATTTT.

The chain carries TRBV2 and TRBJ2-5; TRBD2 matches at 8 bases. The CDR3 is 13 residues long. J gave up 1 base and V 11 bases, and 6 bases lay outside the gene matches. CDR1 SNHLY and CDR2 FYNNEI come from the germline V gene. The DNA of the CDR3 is TGTGCCGGTTCCCGGGGGGGCCAAGAGACCCAGTACTTC. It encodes CAGSRGGQETQYF. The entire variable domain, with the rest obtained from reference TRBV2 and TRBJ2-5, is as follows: EPEVTQTPSHQVTQMGQEVILRCVPISNHLYFYWYRQILGQKVEFLVSFYNNEISEKSEIFDDQFSVERPDGSNFTLKIRSTKLEDSAMYFCAGSRGGQETQYFGPGTRLLVL.

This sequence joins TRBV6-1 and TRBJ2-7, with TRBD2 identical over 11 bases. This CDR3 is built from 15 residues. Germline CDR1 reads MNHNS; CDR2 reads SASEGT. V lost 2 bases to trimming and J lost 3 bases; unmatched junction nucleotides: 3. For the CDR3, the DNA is TGTGCCAGCAGTGAATTCGGGACTAGCGGCTACGAGCAGTACTTC. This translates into CASSEFGTSGYEQYF.

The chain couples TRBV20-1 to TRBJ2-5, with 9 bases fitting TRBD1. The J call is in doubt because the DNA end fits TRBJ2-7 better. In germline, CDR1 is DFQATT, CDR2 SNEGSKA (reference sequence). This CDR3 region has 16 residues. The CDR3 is CSARDIAGTGTHEQYF. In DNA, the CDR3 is TGCAGTGCTAGAGATATAGCCGGGACAGGGACCCACGAGCAGTACTTC.

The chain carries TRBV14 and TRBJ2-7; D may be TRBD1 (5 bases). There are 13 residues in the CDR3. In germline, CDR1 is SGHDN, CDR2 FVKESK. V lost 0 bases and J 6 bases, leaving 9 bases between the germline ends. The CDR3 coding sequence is TGTGCCAGCAGCCAAGAACAGGATCTCGAGCAGTACTTC. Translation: CASSQEQDLEQYF.